These T cell receptor beta chains were read from a single sample in a study of shared clonotypes between healthy human individuals. Assay used: immunoSEQ multiplex PCR; TCRdb lists only in-frame clones, some missing. The sample lists 2 million or so clones, less than 95% occurring once. What was sequenced was naive CD8+ T cells sorted from blood. The receptors shown here come from a man between 18 and 29 years old in good health. CDR3s include the opening cysteine and the closing phenylalanine or tryptophan. D genes are given only for firm matches. A clone size is listed for some rows: how often the clone was seen (once, few, many), or a class if it is expanded.

CDR3aa | CDR3nt | abundance | j_gene | v_gene | d_gene
CASSRDPNPEAFF | TGTGCCAGCAGCCGCGACCCCAACCCTGAAGCTTTCTTT | . | TRBJ1-1 | TRBV7-9 | .
CASSYTRGGGNTIYF | TGCGCCAGCAGCTACACCAGGGGTGGAGGAAACACCATATATTTT | . | TRBJ1-3 | TRBV4-1 | .
CASSYSSPGNSYEQYF | TGTGCCAGCAGTTACTCGAGCCCAGGAAACTCCTACGAGCAGTACTTC | . | TRBJ2-7 | TRBV6-5 | .
CASSLGTSGNTDTQYF | TGCGCCAGCAGCCTGGGGACTAGCGGTAACACAGATACGCAGTATTTT | . | TRBJ2-3 | TRBV4-1 | TRBD2
CASSLEAPGTGFYEQYF | TGTGCCAGCAGCTTAGAAGCGCCCGGGACAGGTTTCTACGAGCAGTACTTC | . | TRBJ2-7 | TRBV7-6 | TRBD1
CASSVAENYGYTF | TGTGCCAGCAGCGTAGCGGAGAACTATGGCTACACCTTC | . | TRBJ1-2 | TRBV9 | .
CAISESPGEKLFF | TGTGCCATCAGTGAGTCCCCGGGGGAAAAACTGTTTTTT | . | TRBJ1-4 | TRBV10-3 | .
CASSERGATNEKLFF | TGTGCCAGCAGCGAACGTGGGGCAACTAATGAAAAACTGTTTTTT | . | TRBJ1-4 | TRBV6-6 | .
CASIDSTGGVDTQYF | TGTGCCAGCATCGACTCGACAGGGGGCGTAGATACGCAGTATTTT | . | TRBJ2-3 | TRBV5-6 | TRBD1
CASSQDRAMINYGYTF | TGCGCCAGCAGCCAAGACCGCGCGATGATTAACTATGGCTACACCTTC | once | TRBJ1-2 | TRBV4-3 | .
CASSFRGSSPRETQYF | TGTGCCAGCAGCTTTCGGGGCAGCTCCCCGAGAGAGACCCAGTACTTC | . | TRBJ2-5 | TRBV7-2 | .
CASSLWGSTGQGSGNTIYF | TGCGCCAGCAGCTTGTGGGGGTCGACAGGACAAGGCTCTGGAAACACCATATATTTT | . | TRBJ1-3 | TRBV5-1 | .
CASRYGNEQFF | TGTGCCAGCAGGTATGGTAATGAGCAGTTCTTC | . | TRBJ2-1 | TRBV5-6 | .
CASSLSPGRNEQYF | TGTGCCAGCAGCTTATCCCCAGGGAGGAACGAGCAGTACTTC | . | TRBJ2-7 | TRBV11-2 | .
CASSPGGYSYNSPLHF | TGTGCCAGCAGCCCCGGGGGGTACTCCTATAATTCACCCCTCCACTTT | . | TRBJ1-6 | TRBV5-4 | .
CASSLIRGTGAYEQYF | TGCGCCAGCAGCCTAATCCGCGGGACAGGGGCCTACGAGCAGTACTTC | . | TRBJ2-7 | TRBV4-1 | TRBD1
CASMVAGFVGNEQFF | TGTGCCAGCATGGTAGCGGGCTTTGTCGGTAATGAGCAGTTCTTC | . | TRBJ2-1 | TRBV2 | TRBD2
CASSLGPSLNTEAFF | TGTGCCAGCAGTTTGGGTCCCTCACTGAACACTGAAGCTTTCTTT | . | TRBJ1-1 | TRBV6-5 | .
CASSLAGTAYEQYF | TGTGCCAGCAGCTTAGCGGGCACCGCCTACGAGCAGTACTTC | . | TRBJ2-7 | TRBV7-9 | .
CASSWGGVQDNEQFF | TGCGCCAGCAGCTGGGGGGGCGTACAAGACAATGAGCAGTTCTTC | . | TRBJ2-1 | TRBV5-1 | .
CASSQEPSGRYEQYF | TGCGCCAGCAGCCAAGAGCCGAGCGGACGGTACGAGCAGTACTTC | once | TRBJ2-7 | TRBV4-1 | .
CASSQDRQVYGYTF | TGCGCCAGCAGCCAAGATAGGCAGGTTTATGGCTACACCTTC | . | TRBJ1-2 | TRBV4-1 | .
CASSEDGTAIQETQYF | TGCGCCAGCAGCGAGGACGGAACCGCCATCCAAGAGACCCAGTACTTC | . | TRBJ2-5 | TRBV10-2 | .
CASSYSDLFGYTF | TGTGCCAGCAGTTACTCGGACCTCTTCGGCTACACCTTC | . | TRBJ1-2 | TRBV6-5 | .
CASRWGEGNTEAFF | TGTGCCAGTAGATGGGGAGAGGGAAACACTGAAGCTTTCTTT | . | TRBJ1-1 | TRBV19 | .
CASSKVSRRRSSNEKLFF | TGTGCCAGCAGCAAAGTTAGCCGAAGACGGAGCTCTAATGAAAAACTGTTTTTT | . | TRBJ1-4 | TRBV21-1 | .
CASSLEASGHYEQYF | TGTGCCAGCAGCTTAGAGGCAAGCGGACACTACGAGCAGTACTTC | . | TRBJ2-7 | TRBV7-9 | .
CASSLGNSPLHF | TGTGCCAGCAGCTTGGGTAATTCACCCCTCCACTTT | . | TRBJ1-6 | TRBV5-6 | .
CASSTVSGSYF | TGTGCCAGCAGCACGGTTAGCGGGAGTTACTTC | . | TRBJ2-5 | TRBV7-9 | TRBD2